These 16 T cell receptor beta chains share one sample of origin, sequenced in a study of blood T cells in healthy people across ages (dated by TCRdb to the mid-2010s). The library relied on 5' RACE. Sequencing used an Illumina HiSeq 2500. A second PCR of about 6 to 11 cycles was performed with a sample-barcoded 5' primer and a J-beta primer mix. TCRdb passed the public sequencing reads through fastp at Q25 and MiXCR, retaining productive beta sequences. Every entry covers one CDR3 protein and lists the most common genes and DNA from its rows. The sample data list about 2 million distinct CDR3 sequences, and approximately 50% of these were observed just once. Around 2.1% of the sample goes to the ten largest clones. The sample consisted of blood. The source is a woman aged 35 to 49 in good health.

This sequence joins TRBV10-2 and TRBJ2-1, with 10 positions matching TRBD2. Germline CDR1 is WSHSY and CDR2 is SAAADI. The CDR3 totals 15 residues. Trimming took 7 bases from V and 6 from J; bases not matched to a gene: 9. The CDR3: CASTQIERGGNEQFF. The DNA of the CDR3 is TGCGCCAGCACCCAGATCGAGCGGGGGGGCAATGAGCAGTTCTTC.

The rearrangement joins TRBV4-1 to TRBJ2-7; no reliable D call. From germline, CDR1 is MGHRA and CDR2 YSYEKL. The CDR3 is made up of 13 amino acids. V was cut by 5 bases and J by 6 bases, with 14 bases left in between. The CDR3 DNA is TGCGCCAGCAGCTTTGCGTTCGGGTTCGAGCAGTACTTC. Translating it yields CASSFAFGFEQYF.

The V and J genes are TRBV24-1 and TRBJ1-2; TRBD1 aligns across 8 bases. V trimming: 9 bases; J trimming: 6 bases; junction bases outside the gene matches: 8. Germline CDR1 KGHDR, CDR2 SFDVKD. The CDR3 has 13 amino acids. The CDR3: CATQQGASHGYTF. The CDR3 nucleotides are TGTGCCACCCAGCAGGGGGCGTCACATGGCTACACCTTC.

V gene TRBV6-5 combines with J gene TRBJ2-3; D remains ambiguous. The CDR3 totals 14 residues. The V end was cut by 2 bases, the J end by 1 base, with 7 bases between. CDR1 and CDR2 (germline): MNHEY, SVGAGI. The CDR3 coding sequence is TGTGCCAGCAGTTACCAGCCGGGCACAGATACGCAGTATTTT. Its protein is CASSYQPGTDTQYF.

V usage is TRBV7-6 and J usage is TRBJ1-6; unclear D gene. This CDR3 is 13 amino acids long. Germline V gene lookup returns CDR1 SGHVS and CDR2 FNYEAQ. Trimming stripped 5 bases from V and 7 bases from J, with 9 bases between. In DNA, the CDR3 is TGTGCCAGCAGCAAAAACAGCAATTCACCCCTCCACTTT. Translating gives CASSKNSNSPLHF. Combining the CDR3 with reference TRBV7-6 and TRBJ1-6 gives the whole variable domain GAGVSQSPRYKVTKRGQDVALRCDPISGHVSLYWYRQALGQGPEFLTYFNYEAQQDKSGLPNDRFSAERPEGSISTLTIQRTEQRDSAMYRCASSKNSNSPLHFGNGTRLTVT.

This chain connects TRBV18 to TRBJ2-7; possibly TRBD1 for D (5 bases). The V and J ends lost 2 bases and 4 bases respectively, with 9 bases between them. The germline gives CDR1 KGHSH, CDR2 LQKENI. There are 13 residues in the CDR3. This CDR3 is CASSPAGKYEQYF. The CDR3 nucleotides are TGTGCCAGCTCACCAGCAGGGAAGTACGAGCAGTACTTC.

The CDR3 loop reads CASSPLEGATDTQYF. The CDR3 region has the DNA TGCGCCAGCAGCCCTCTGGAGGGGGCCACAGATACGCAGTATTTT. The V gene is TRBV5-1, the J gene TRBJ2-3; tentative D call: TRBD1 (7 bases). The V end lost 4 bases, the J end lost 2 bases, and 14 bases lay between the germline ends. Germline values: CDR1 SGHRS, CDR2 YFSETQ. The CDR3 spans 15 residues.

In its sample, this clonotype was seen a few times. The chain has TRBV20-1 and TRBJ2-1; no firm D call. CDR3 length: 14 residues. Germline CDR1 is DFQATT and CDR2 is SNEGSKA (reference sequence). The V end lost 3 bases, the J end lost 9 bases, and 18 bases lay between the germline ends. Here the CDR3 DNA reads TGCAGTGCTAGCAAGGGTCTTTCTTGGGCTGAGCAGTTCTTC. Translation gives CSASKGLSWAEQFF.

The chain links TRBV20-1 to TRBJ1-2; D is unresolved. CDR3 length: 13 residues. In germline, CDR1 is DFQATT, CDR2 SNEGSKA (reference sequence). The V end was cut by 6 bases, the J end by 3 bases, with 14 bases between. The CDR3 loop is CSAERGTDYGYTF. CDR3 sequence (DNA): TGCAGTGCGGAGAGAGGCACTGACTATGGCTACACCTTC.

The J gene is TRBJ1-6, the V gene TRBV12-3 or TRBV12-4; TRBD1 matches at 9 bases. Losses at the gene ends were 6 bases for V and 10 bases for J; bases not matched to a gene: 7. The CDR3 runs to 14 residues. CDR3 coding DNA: TGTGCCAGCAGCGTGGGACAGGGCCCCTCACCCCTCCACTTT. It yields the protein CASSVGQGPSPLHF.

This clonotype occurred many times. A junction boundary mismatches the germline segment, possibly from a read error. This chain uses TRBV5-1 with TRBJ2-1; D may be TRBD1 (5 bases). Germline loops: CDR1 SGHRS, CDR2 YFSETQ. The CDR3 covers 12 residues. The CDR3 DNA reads TGTGCCAGCAGTTCCAGGGCCAATGAGCAGTTCTTC. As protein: CASSSRANEQFF. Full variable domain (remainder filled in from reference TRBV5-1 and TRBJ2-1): KAGVTQTPRYLIKTRGQQVTLSCSPISGHRSVSWYQQTPGQGLQFLFEYFSETQRNKGNFPGRFSGRQFSNSRSEMNVSTLELGDSALYLCASSSRANEQFFGPGTRLTVL.

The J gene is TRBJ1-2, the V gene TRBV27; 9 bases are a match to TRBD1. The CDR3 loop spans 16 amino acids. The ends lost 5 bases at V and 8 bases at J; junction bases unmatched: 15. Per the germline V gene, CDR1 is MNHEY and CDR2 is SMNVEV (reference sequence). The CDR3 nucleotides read TGTGCCAGCAGTCCCGACCCGAGACAGGGGGTCGTGGGCTACACCTTC. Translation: CASSPDPRQGVVGYTF.

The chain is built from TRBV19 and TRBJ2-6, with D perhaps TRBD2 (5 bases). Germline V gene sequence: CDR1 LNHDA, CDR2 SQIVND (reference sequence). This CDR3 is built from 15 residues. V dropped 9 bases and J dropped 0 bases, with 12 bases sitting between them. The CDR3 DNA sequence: TGTGCCAGCTGCCCGGGGAACTCTGGGGCCAACGTCCTGACTTTC. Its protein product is CASCPGNSGANVLTF.

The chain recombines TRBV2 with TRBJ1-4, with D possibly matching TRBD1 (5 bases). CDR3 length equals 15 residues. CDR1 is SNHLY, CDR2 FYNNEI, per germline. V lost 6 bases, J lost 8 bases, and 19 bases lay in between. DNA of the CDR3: TGTGCCAGCAGAGACCCAGGGTACCCGCAGGAAAAACTGTTTTTT. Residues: CASRDPGYPQEKLFF.

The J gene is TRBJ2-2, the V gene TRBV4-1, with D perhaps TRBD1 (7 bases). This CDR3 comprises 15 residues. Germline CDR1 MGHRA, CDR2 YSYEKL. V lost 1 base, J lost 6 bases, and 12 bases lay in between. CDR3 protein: CASSQASGGPGELFF. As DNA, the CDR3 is TGCGCCAGCAGCCAAGCGTCAGGGGGGCCCGGGGAGCTGTTTTTT.

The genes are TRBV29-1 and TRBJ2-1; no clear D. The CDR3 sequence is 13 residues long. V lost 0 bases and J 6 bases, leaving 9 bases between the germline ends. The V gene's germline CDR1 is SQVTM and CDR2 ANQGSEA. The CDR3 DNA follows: TGCAGCGTTGAAGATCCCCCCCTCAATGAGCAGTTCTTC. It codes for CSVEDPPLNEQFF.